The sequence of this T cell receptor beta chain was determined in a study of identical twins. Germline lookup yields CDR1 SGHRS and CDR2 YFSETQ. This CDR3 comprises 14 residues. The V end was cut by 0 bases, the J end by 11 bases, with 17 bases between. This clonotype was found a few times. Its antigen is as yet unknown. Study-level results: Out-of-frame alpha sequences shared by twins showed excess low generation probability. Recombination models fit unrelated individuals' TCR alpha sharing but underestimated twins'. Analyses based on zero insertions could be partly confounded by invariant MAIT and iNKT cells.

MiXCR, applied by TCRdb to the 5' RACE reads, yields one record per CDR3 protein. Of 1.5 million to 2 million distinct CDR3 sequences listed, less than 35% are singletons. The sample consisted of cord blood. The rearrangement joins TRBV5-1 to TRBJ1-1; D uncertain. This clonotype originated in a newborn girl in good health. CDR3 in amino acids: CASSLDSRSIGAFF. CDR3 nucleotides: TGCGCCAGCAGCTTGGATAGCCGGTCGATAGGTGCTTTCTTT.